This T cell receptor beta chain came from a study of blood T cell repertoires in COVID-19. Looking at the study overall: Acute and convalescent COVID-19 specimens originated in the United States, Italy and Spain. The cDNA or gDNA used as material had been derived from T cells, B-cell-depleted T cells, or PBMCs.

CDR1 is MNHEY, CDR2 SVGAGI, per germline. The CDR3 has 13 residues. Trimming cost V 7 bases and J 1 base, with 10 bases left between them. Authors' methods: Reference gene primer amplification gave nucleated cell count estimates. Produced via immunoSEQ multiplex PCR; TCRdb's table is partial and in-frame only. That table gives V, J and clone size, and the DNA gave D and trimming. The sample lists some 150,000 clones; 87% were seen once. Sequencing input: peripheral blood. The origin of this receptor is a woman aged 55-75 years who had recovered from COVID-19. This chain connects TRBV6-5 to TRBJ1-1, with no clear D. Here the CDR3 reads CASTIQPNTEAFF. Written as DNA, the CDR3 is TGTGCCAGCACGATACAGCCGAACACTGAAGCTTTCTTT.